This is a list of T cell receptor beta chains from one sample in a study of spatial heterogeneity in lung cancer. MiXCR, applied by TCRdb to the 5' RACE reads, yields one record per CDR3 protein. The sample contains 35,000 to 45,000 distinct CDR3 sequences, around 21% of which appear only once. Sequences were derived from PBMCs, sampled at follow-up. Every receptor here comes from a female donor with early-stage non-small cell lung cancer. The CDR3 runs from the conserved cysteine through the conserved F or W. A D gene is named only where the DNA matches it firmly. Clone size is shown for a subset of rows, as once, few, many or a class of expanded clone.

V gene	CDR3 length	J gene	D gene	clone size	CDR3 DNA	CDR3 protein
TRBV7-7	13	TRBJ2-2	NA	NA	TGTGCTAGCAGCTTAGACTTTGCTGGGGAGCTGTTTTTT	CASSLDFAGELFF
TRBV3-1	15	TRBJ2-7	NA	few	TGTGCCAGCAGCCAAGGGTTCGACAGCAGCTACGAGCAGTACTTC	CASSQGFDSSYEQYF
TRBV25-1	18	TRBJ2-5	TRBD2	many	TGTGCCAGCAGTGAATACGAACTAGCGGGCTCCTACCCCCAAACCCAGTACTTC	CASSEYELAGSYPQTQYF
TRBV5-1	18	TRBJ2-1	TRBD2	many	TGCGCCAGCCGTCCGGGACTAGCGGGTATTACCTCCTACAATGAGCAGTTCTTC	CASRPGLAGITSYNEQFF
TRBV9	13	TRBJ1-6	NA	few	TGTGCCAGCAGCCCAGGATCTGGGACACCCCTCCACTTT	CASSPGSGTPLHF
TRBV6-2/TRBV6-3	12	TRBJ2-3	NA	few	TGTGCCAGCCAGGAGCGCGAGTATACGCAGTATTTT	CASQEREYTQYF
TRBV11-2	15	TRBJ2-5	NA	many	TGTGCCAGCAGCTTGTCGCAGGGAGATGTAGAGACCCAGTACTTC	CASSLSQGDVETQYF
TRBV5-1	13	TRBJ2-1	NA	few	TGCGCCAGCAAAATTGACACCTACAATGAGCAGTTCTTC	CASKIDTYNEQFF
TRBV6-5	13	TRBJ1-2	NA	many	TGTGCCAGCAGGAGGGATCCAAACTATGGCTACACCTTC	CASRRDPNYGYTF
TRBV19	14	TRBJ2-7	TRBD2	NA	TGTGCCAGTACCGTGACTAGCGGGAGCGGTGAGCAGTACTTC	CASTVTSGSGEQYF
TRBV28	14	TRBJ1-3	NA	few	TGTGCCAGCAGTTTGCAGGGTTTCGGAAACACCATATATTTT	CASSLQGFGNTIYF
TRBV6-1	17	TRBJ1-2	TRBD1	NA	TGTGCCAGCAGATTTCGGGGGACAGGCGCTTATAGCTATGGCTACACCTTC	CASRFRGTGAYSYGYTF
TRBV6-5	12	TRBJ1-1	NA	NA	TGTGCCAGCCGTCCGGGTGGGACTGAAGCTTTCTTT	CASRPGGTEAFF
TRBV6-1	16	TRBJ2-5	NA	NA	TGTGCCAGCAGTGATGTTTGCTCCCAGTCGGCAGAGACCCAGTACTTC	CASSDVCSQSAETQYF
TRBV5-1	14	TRBJ2-5	TRBD2	NA	TGCGCCAGCAGCTATTTACTAGCGAGGGAGACCCAGTACTTC	CASSYLLARETQYF
TRBV20-1	13	TRBJ1-5	NA	few	TGCAGTGCCCACCGGGCCCCCAATCAGCCCCAGCATTTT	CSAHRAPNQPQHF
TRBV7-8	13	TRBJ1-2	TRBD1	few	TGTGCCAGCAGCGACAGGACAGGGAATGGCTACACCTTC	CASSDRTGNGYTF
TRBV5-1	13	TRBJ1-2	TRBD1	NA	TGCGCCAGCAGCAGGGACAGGGCCTATGGCTACACCTTC	CASSRDRAYGYTF
TRBV20-1	11	TRBJ1-1	NA	many	TGCAGTGTCCATGTAGGGGCTGAAGCTTTCTTT	CSVHVGAEAFF
TRBV30	15	TRBJ2-1	TRBD2	NA	TGTGCCTGGAGTGTAGCTAGCGGGAGCTATAATGAGCAGTTCTTC	CAWSVASGSYNEQFF
TRBV6-5	13	TRBJ2-1	NA	many	TGTGCCAGCGGTAAGGGTTCCTACAATGAGCAGTTCTTC	CASGKGSYNEQFF
TRBV5-1	13	TRBJ2-4	NA	once	TGCGCCAGCAGTTTTCGGGGGTCAAACATTCAGTACTTC	CASSFRGSNIQYF
TRBV4-2	16	TRBJ2-4	TRBD2	many	TGTGCCAGCAGCCAAATAGCGGGGGGAAAGGAAAACATTCAGTACTTC	CASSQIAGGKENIQYF
TRBV7-9	15	TRBJ2-1	NA	few	TGTGCCAGCAACCCCTTAGCACTCCGCGGCGGTGAGCAGTTCTTC	CASNPLALRGGEQFF